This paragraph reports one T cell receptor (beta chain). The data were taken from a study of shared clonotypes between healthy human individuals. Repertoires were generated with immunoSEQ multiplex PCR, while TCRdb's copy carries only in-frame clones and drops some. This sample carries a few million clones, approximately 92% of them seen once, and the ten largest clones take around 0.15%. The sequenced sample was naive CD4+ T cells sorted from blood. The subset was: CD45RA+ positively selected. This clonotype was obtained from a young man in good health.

The CDR3 bases are TGCGCCAGCAGCCAAGTAGGCGGGGGTTACAATGAGCAGTTCTTC. It specifies CASSQVGGGYNEQFF. The chain links TRBV4-3 to TRBJ2-1, with 7 bases aligning to TRBD2. The ends lost 1 base at V and 4 bases at J; junction bases unmatched: 4. Germline V CDR1 and CDR2: LGHNA, YSLEER. The length of the CDR3 is 15 residues.